The text below deals with one T cell receptor (beta chain). Its antigen is still unknown. These data are taken from a study of cytomegalovirus exposure and HLA in healthy donors. Study results and caveats: Later analysis suggested most CMV-associated TCR beta chains were HLA-restricted. It was reported that the classifier diagnosed cytomegalovirus status with high specificity and sensitivity in both the original and validation cohorts.

Deletions cut 3 bases from V and 5 bases from J, with 5 bases between. Germline CDR1 reads SEHNR; CDR2 reads FQNEAQ (reference sequence). The CDR3 is made up of 12 amino acids. Use of 60 Vbeta and 13 Jbeta primers characterized the PCR. Produced via immunoSEQ multiplex PCR; TCRdb's table is partial and in-frame only. The profile shows 150,000 to 200,000 clones, around 80% of them singletons. Sequenced input: PBMCs. The chain links TRBV7-9 to TRBJ2-1; D gene uncertain. The TCR originated in a woman aged 50 to 60 in good health and CMV-seropositive. The CDR3 loop reads CASSFADNEQFF. The CDR3 DNA follows: TGTGCCAGCAGCTTCGCGGACAATGAGCAGTTCTTC.